The 19 T cell receptor beta chains listed next were all sequenced from one sample in a study of blood T cell repertoires in COVID-19. Produced via immunoSEQ multiplex PCR; TCRdb's table is partial and in-frame only. Among some 700,000 clones listed, over 80% were seen once. Specimen: peripheral blood. These receptors were obtained from a woman aged 18-29 years with acute or convalescent COVID-19.

The chain recombines TRBV28 with TRBJ1-2; 10 nucleotides line up with TRBD1. The CDR3 is 14 residues long. Per germline, CDR1 MDHEN and CDR2 SYDVKM. Germline trimming cut 8 bases from V and 5 bases from J; bases unmatched to any gene: 8. The DNA for the CDR3 is TGTGCCAGCGCCGCACCGGGACAGGGGTATGGCTACACCTTC. As protein: CASAAPGQGYGYTF.

V is TRBV5-6 and J is TRBJ2-5; 7 bases agree with TRBD2. J gave up 4 bases and V 7 bases, and 10 bases lay outside the gene matches. Germline CDR1 is SGHDT and CDR2 is YYEEEE. The CDR3 has 14 amino acids. The chain's CDR3 is CASGPSGMRETQYF. CDR3 DNA sequence: TGTGCCAGCGGACCTAGCGGAATGAGAGAGACCCAGTACTTC.

The chain joins TRBV18 to TRBJ2-1, with 15 bases identical to TRBD2. Germline values: CDR1 KGHSH, CDR2 LQKENI. This CDR3 contains 16 residues. Germline trimming cut 3 bases from V and 9 bases from J; bases unmatched to any gene: 6. In nucleotides, the CDR3 is TGTGCCAGCTCACCCCCCGGACTAGCGGGGGGGGTTGAGCAGTTCTTC. It translates to CASSPPGLAGGVEQFF.

J is TRBJ2-2 and V is TRBV6-5, with D perhaps TRBD2 (6 bases). CDR3 length: 15 amino acids. V was clipped by 6 bases and J by 1 base, with 12 bases between them. The germline V gene encodes CDR1 MNHEY and CDR2 SVGAGI. The CDR3, as DNA: TGTGCCAGCAGGGTGGGACTTCTGAACACCGGGGAGCTGTTTTTT. It codes for CASRVGLLNTGELFF.

The genes are TRBV6-5 and TRBJ1-2; D possibly corresponds to TRBD1 (5 bases). Trimming shortened V by 2 bases and J by 5 bases, and 12 bases separated the two germline ends. Looked up from germline, CDR1 is MNHEY and CDR2 is SVGAGI. The CDR3 contains 14 residues. The DNA of the CDR3 is TGTGCCAGCAGTTACGATACCAGGGTATATGGCTACACCTTC. Its protein product is CASSYDTRVYGYTF.

The chain is built from TRBV6-5 and TRBJ2-7, with 10 bases fitting TRBD2. Germline V CDR1 and CDR2: MNHEY, SVGAGI. This CDR3 spans 14 amino acids. Trimming at V came to 2 bases and at J to 7 bases, leaving 5 bases not matched to a gene. This CDR3 reads CASSYGGTSVEQYF. CDR3 nucleotide sequence: TGTGCCAGCAGTTACGGGGGGACTAGCGTGGAGCAGTACTTC.

The chain is built from TRBV11-2 and TRBJ2-1, with D maybe TRBD1 (6 bases). V lost 2 bases and J lost 7, with 18 bases in between. The CDR3 runs to 16 residues. Germline V lookup: CDR1 SGHAT, CDR2 FQNNGV. DNA for the CDR3: TGTGCCAGCAGCTTACCGGTACTAGGGGACAATAATGAGCAGTTCTTC. Amino acids: CASSLPVLGDNNEQFF.

The chain has TRBV19 and TRBJ2-7; 8 bases agree with TRBD1. CDR3 length: 15 residues. The trim removed 5 bases at V and 3 bases at J, leaving 9 bases unmatched. From germline, CDR1 is LNHDA and CDR2 SQIVND (reference sequence). The CDR3 protein is CASSPGQAGDYEQYF. The CDR3, as DNA: TGTGCCAGTAGTCCGGGACAGGCTGGAGACTACGAGCAGTACTTC.

The chain recombines TRBV2 with TRBJ1-2; possible D gene TRBD1, 6 bases. The germline CDR1 and CDR2 sequences are SNHLY and FYNNEI. V dropped 4 bases and J dropped 9 bases, with 15 bases sitting between them. The CDR3 is 13 amino acids. The chain's CDR3 is CASSVGGLKSYTF. The CDR3 region has the DNA TGTGCCAGCAGTGTCGGGGGGCTGAAGAGCTACACCTTC.

V is TRBV5-1 and J is TRBJ1-4, with a tentative D call TRBD1 (6 bases). Germline V gives CDR1 SGHRS, CDR2 YFSETQ. The CDR3 has 14 amino acids. Trimming removed 6 bases from V and 6 bases from J, with 15 bases in between. Written as DNA, the CDR3 is TGCGCCAGCAAAGATGACAGGTCGGATGAAAAACTGTTTTTT. As protein: CASKDDRSDEKLFF.

The chain recombines TRBV2 with TRBJ1-3; 12 nucleotides match TRBD1. Germline loops: CDR1 SNHLY, CDR2 FYNNEI. The CDR3 is made up of 15 amino acids. Trimming removed 6 bases from V and 4 bases from J; junction bases left unmatched: 4. The CDR3, as DNA: TGTGCCAGCAGAAGGGACAGGGGGCCGGGAAACACCATATATTTT. It encodes CASRRDRGPGNTIYF.

The chain is built from TRBV6-4 and TRBJ1-5; the D gene is possibly TRBD1 (6 bases). Trimming shortened V by 0 bases and J by 9 bases, and 12 bases separated the two germline ends. The CDR3 is 14 residues long. Germline V gives CDR1 MRHNA, CDR2 SNTAGT. CDR3 DNA sequence: TGTGCCAGCAGTGACTCTCTCGAACAGGGGCCCCAGCATTTT. Encoded protein: CASSDSLEQGPQHF.

The chain's CDR3 is CAWGRGGTRGYTF. The CDR3 coding sequence is TGTGCCTGGGGTAGGGGGGGTACGAGAGGCTACACCTTC. The chain couples TRBV30 to TRBJ1-2; D possibly corresponds to TRBD1 (6 bases). CDR1 and CDR2 from the germline V gene are GTSNPN and SVGIG (reference sequence). This CDR3 is 13 amino acids long. The V end lost 5 bases, the J end lost 8 bases, and 18 bases lay between the germline ends. The whole variable domain, filled in from reference TRBV30 and TRBJ1-2, reads SQTIHQWPATLVQPVGSPLSLECTVEGTSNPNLYWYRQAAGRGLQLLFYSVGIGQISSEVPQNLSASRPQDRQFILSSKKLLLSDSGFYLCAWGRGGTRGYTFGSGTRLTVV.

J is TRBJ1-2 and V is TRBV7-8, with 10 positions matching TRBD1. Germline V CDR1 and CDR2: SGHVS, FQNEAQ. This CDR3 has 14 amino acids. Trimming removed 3 bases from V and 13 bases from J; junction bases left unmatched: 11. In DNA form, the CDR3 reads TGTGCCAGCAGCTTTGGGACAGGGGACCCGATCGGCACCTTC. This encodes CASSFGTGDPIGTF.

Remarks on this clone: Distinct nucleotide sequences in the sample also encode this CDR3. This sequence joins TRBV2 and TRBJ1-3; the D gene is possibly TRBD1 (5 bases). The germline V gene encodes CDR1 SNHLY and CDR2 FYNNEI. V lost 4 bases, J lost 7 bases, and 11 bases lay in between. The CDR3 runs to 13 residues. The CDR3 region is CASSGQGGNTIYF. The CDR3 nucleotides are TGTGCCAGCAGTGGTCAGGGAGGGAACACCATATATTTT.

The rearrangement uses TRBV5-6 and TRBJ1-1, with D perhaps matching TRBD1 (5 bases). Deletions cut 3 bases from V and 8 bases from J, with 11 bases between. In germline, CDR1 is SGHDT, CDR2 YYEEEE. The CDR3 has 12 amino acids. The CDR3 protein is CASSWGETEAFF. CDR3 nucleotide sequence: TGTGCCAGCAGCTGGGGGGAAACCGAAGCTTTCTTT. Full variable domain (outside the CDR3, taken from reference TRBV5-6 and TRBJ1-1): DAGVTQSPTHLIKTRGQQVTLRCSPKSGHDTVSWYQQALGQGPQFIFQYYEEEERQRGNFPDRFSGHQFPNYSSELNVNALLLGDSALYLCASSWGETEAFFGQGTRLTVV.

The chain joins TRBV4-1 to TRBJ2-7; TRBD2 agrees at 8 bases. Germline V CDR1 and CDR2: MGHRA, YSYEKL. CDR3 length: 14 amino acids. With V trimmed by 2 bases and J by 5 bases, 5 bases remained unmatched. This CDR3 reads CASSQPGGEDEQYF. The CDR3, as DNA: TGCGCCAGCAGCCAACCGGGAGGGGAGGACGAGCAGTACTTC.

The chain links TRBV9 to TRBJ1-5, with D possibly TRBD1 on 5 matching bases. Trimming stripped 5 bases from V and 7 bases from J, with 16 bases between. CDR3 length: 14 residues. Germline V gives CDR1 SGDLS, CDR2 YYNGEE. CDR3 sequence reads: CASSPEGRQQPQHF. The DNA for the CDR3 is TGTGCCAGCAGTCCGGAGGGGAGGCAACAGCCCCAGCATTTT.

V gene TRBV30 combines with J gene TRBJ1-4; 8 bases fit TRBD1. In germline, CDR1 is GTSNPN, CDR2 SVGIG (reference sequence). The CDR3 runs to 12 residues. V dropped 5 bases and J dropped 7; count of bases not matched to a gene: 3. This chain's CDR3 is CAWGQGGEKLFF. CDR3 DNA sequence: TGTGCCTGGGGACAGGGAGGTGAAAAACTGTTTTTT.